The T cell receptor (beta chain) described here comes from a study of cytomegalovirus exposure and HLA in healthy donors. Study at large: Sequencing of about 179 million T cells in an earlier analysis found 95 million to 120 million unique TCR beta sequences. Points from the study as a whole: The productive fraction for most TCR beta V segments was about 87% or about 30% in an earlier analysis.

The length of the CDR3 is 16 residues. Germline V gene data show CDR1 as SGHDT and CDR2 as YYEEEE. V was pared by 3 bases and J by 3 bases, with 7 bases of the junction left unmatched. Points on this clone: The antigen is not known.

The study ran its PCR with 60 Vbeta and 13 Jbeta primers. Using immunoSEQ multiplex PCR, the repertoire was profiled, and TCRdb retains in-frame clones only, with some absent. The table shows under 110,000 clones, with 60% to 80% occurring only once. The gene calls are TRBV5-6 and TRBJ1-2, with 11 bases lining up with TRBD1. Sequencing was performed on PBMCs. The clonotype comes from a boy younger than 18 in good health and CMV-seronegative. This CDR3 reads CASSWGTGGIHYGYTF. For the CDR3, the DNA is TGTGCCAGCAGCTGGGGGACAGGGGGTATTCACTATGGCTACACCTTC.